The 5 T cell receptor beta chains below come from one sample, sequenced in a study of T cell responses to AZD1222 COVID-19 vaccine. The data were produced by immunoSEQ multiplex PCR, yet TCRdb's version contains in-frame clones alone and is incomplete. This table has roughly 150,000 clones, roughly 87% appearing once. The sample in question was peripheral blood, obtained 28 days after the second AZD1222 dose. All receptors derive from an adult who received the AZD1222 COVID-19 vaccine.

The V and J genes are TRBV7-9 and TRBJ1-6; weak D call: TRBD1 (5 bases). Germline assignment: CDR1 SEHNR and CDR2 FQNEAQ (reference sequence). The germline V and J ends were trimmed by 5 bases and 8 bases, with 13 bases remaining between them. This CDR3 spans 14 amino acids. The chain's CDR3 is CASSIRGSYSPLHF. In DNA, the CDR3 is TGTGCCAGCAGCATTAGGGGCTCATATTCACCCCTCCACTTT.

The V call is TRBV28, the J call TRBJ1-4; 8 nucleotides agree with TRBD1. The length of the CDR3 is 17 residues. Germline V gene lookup returns CDR1 MDHEN and CDR2 SYDVKM. The trim removed 10 bases at V and 4 bases at J, leaving 17 bases unmatched. CDR3 protein: CATFPIAGTGLNEKLFF. As DNA, the CDR3 is TGTGCCACTTTTCCAATTGCCGGGACAGGCCTTAATGAAAAACTGTTTTTT. The whole variable domain, filled in from reference TRBV28 and TRBJ1-4, reads DVKVTQSSRYLVKRTGEKVFLECVQDMDHENMFWYRQDPGLGLRLIYFSYDVKMKEKGDIPEGYSVSREKKERFSLILESASTNQTSMYLCATFPIAGTGLNEKLFFGSGTQLSVL.

The chain is built from TRBV28 and TRBJ2-1; TRBD1 or TRBD2 may be the D gene (5 bases each). The CDR3 is 16 residues long. Trimming left V 4 bases short and J 0 bases short, with 13 bases between. Germline CDR1 MDHEN, CDR2 SYDVKM. CDR3 DNA: TGTGCCAGCAGTTCCTCAGGGACGGTCTCCTACAATGAGCAGTTCTTC. It yields the protein CASSSSGTVSYNEQFF.

The V and J genes are TRBV5-6 and TRBJ1-2; D unresolved. With 0 bases removed from V and 4 bases from J, the gap between germline ends came to 13 bases. This CDR3 is 15 amino acids long. Germline V gene data show CDR1 as SGHDT and CDR2 as YYEEEE. CDR3 residues: CASSLVQPSTYGYTF. CDR3 sequence (DNA): TGTGCCAGCAGCTTGGTACAGCCTTCCACCTATGGCTACACCTTC.

The CDR3 sequence: CASSPISRSYEQYF. CDR3 coding DNA: TGTGCCAGCAGCCCGATCAGCCGTTCCTACGAGCAGTACTTC. The V gene is TRBV11-2, the J gene TRBJ2-7, with D hard to call. The CDR3 is made up of 14 amino acids. V lost 5 bases and J lost 1, with 12 bases in between. Germline V gene data show CDR1 as SGHAT and CDR2 as FQNNGV.